This T cell receptor (beta chain) is from a study of shared clonotypes between healthy human individuals. This CDR3 is 18 amino acids long. Trimming cost V 5 bases and J 1 base, with 20 bases left between them. Germline V gene data show CDR1 as KGHSH and CDR2 as LQKENI. Profiled with immunoSEQ multiplex PCR; TCRdb holds only in-frame clones, not every one. The sample has approximately 2,000,000 clones, 80% to 95% seen once. Cells designated naive CD8 were CD45RO-negative and were positively selected for CCR7, with terminally differentiated effector memory CD45RA+ cells excluded. The chain employs TRBV18 and TRBJ2-2; TRBD1 is a possible D gene (6 bases). Sequencing was performed on naive CD8+ T cells from PBMCs. This TCR derives from a man aged 18 to 30 in good health. Some clones in this sample may be carry-over from other donors' samples. CDR3 in DNA: TGTGCCAGCTCATCCACCCGGACAGCCCACATGAACACCGGGGAGCTGTTTTTT. Translation gives CASSSTRTAHMNTGELFF. Together with reference TRBV18 and TRBJ2-2, the CDR3 gives the full variable domain: NAGVMQNPRHLVRRRGQEARLRCSPMKGHSHVYWYRQLPEEGLKFMVYLQKENIIDESGMPKERFSAEFPKEGPSILRIQQVVRGDSAAYFCASSSTRTAHMNTGELFFGEGSRLTVL.